The 14 T cell receptor beta chains in this list originate from one sample, sequenced in a study of long-term antiretroviral therapy in people with HIV. The libraries were made with immunoSEQ v3.0 at survey level. Produced via immunoSEQ multiplex PCR; TCRdb's table is partial and in-frame only. Here the sample spans about 24,000 clones, approximately 88% being singletons. The source was unsorted PBMCs, collected around 4.1 years after starting antiretroviral therapy. These TCRs come from a man in his thirties or forties with HIV.

The rearrangement links TRBV15 to TRBJ2-2; D is uncertain. The CDR3 runs to 15 residues. Per the germline V gene, CDR1 is LNHNV and CDR2 is YYDKDF (reference sequence). V gave up 0 bases and J gave up 5 bases, with 10 bases separating them. CDR3 DNA: TGTGCCACCAGCAGAGATAATTTTCGTACCGGGGAGCTGTTTTTT. It is translated as CATSRDNFRTGELFF.

This clone has a single count. The chain links TRBV2 to TRBJ2-3; tentative D call: TRBD1 (6 bases). V lost 1 base and J lost 0, with 8 bases in between. This CDR3 contains 15 residues. In germline, CDR1 is SNHLY, CDR2 FYNNEI. CDR3 in DNA: TGTGCCAGCAGTGAAGGGACAGATAGCACAGATACGCAGTATTTT. Its translation: CASSEGTDSTDTQYF.

The chain has TRBV14 and TRBJ2-1; 11 bases match TRBD2. Germline V gene lookup returns CDR1 SGHDN and CDR2 FVKESK. The CDR3 totals 17 residues. The ends lost 2 bases at V and 7 bases at J; junction bases unmatched: 10. CDR3: CASSQYFSGGARNEQFF. Here the CDR3 DNA reads TGTGCCAGCAGCCAATACTTTAGCGGGGGGGCCAGGAATGAGCAGTTCTTC.

V gene TRBV7-2 combines with J gene TRBJ1-5, with D possibly being TRBD1 (6 bases). The germline V and J ends were trimmed by 4 bases and 16 bases, with 20 bases remaining between them. This CDR3 spans 13 amino acids. CDR1 is SGHTA, CDR2 FQGNSA, per germline. The CDR3 nucleotides read TGTGCCAGCAGCTACGCCGGGACAACTTCCTTCCATTTT. Its translation: CASSYAGTTSFHF.

The chain is built from TRBV2 and TRBJ1-6; D is unresolved. This CDR3 region has 16 residues. Germline V gives CDR1 SNHLY, CDR2 FYNNEI. The germline V and J ends were trimmed by 7 bases and 0 bases, with 13 bases remaining between them. The CDR3 nucleotides read TGTGCCAGCACGCAGACTAGGAGCTCCTATAATTCACCCCTCCACTTT. Translated, it gives CASTQTRSSYNSPLHF.

This clone turned up a few times. The J gene is TRBJ2-7, the V gene TRBV11-1, with 8 bases lining up with TRBD1. The CDR3 sequence is 12 residues long. CDR1 is SGHAT and CDR2 is FQDESV in the germline V gene (reference sequence). V lost 4 bases and J lost 7; bases outside the gene matches: 3. The CDR3 sequence is CASSSTGAEQYF. Here the CDR3 DNA reads TGTGCCAGCAGCTCGACAGGGGCGGAGCAGTACTTC.

Worth noting for this clone: The junction departs from germline at one end; a sequencing error may be responsible. V and J are TRBV6-1 and TRBJ1-1; no reliable D call. This CDR3 has 13 residues. Germline V gene data show CDR1 as MNHNS and CDR2 as SASEGT. The CDR3 protein is CASSTTDRSEVFF. Here the CDR3 DNA reads TGTGCCAGCAGCACCACCGACCGTTCTGAAGTTTTCTTT.

The chain couples TRBV9 to TRBJ2-3; perhaps D is TRBD1 or TRBD2 (5 bases each). This CDR3 comprises 14 residues. Germline V CDR1 and CDR2: SGDLS, YYNGEE. The V end lost 1 base, the J end lost 5 bases, and 11 bases lay between the germline ends. The CDR3 DNA is TGTGCCAGCAGCGTAAGTGGGACGCTAGATACGCAGTATTTT. It codes for CASSVSGTLDTQYF.

V is TRBV27 and J is TRBJ2-5; TRBD2 might be the D (5 bases). The CDR3 is made up of 15 amino acids. The V end was cut by 1 base, the J end by 0 bases, with 9 bases between. Germline loops: CDR1 MNHEY, CDR2 SMNVEV (reference sequence). This CDR3 reads CASSLFPGYQETQYF. The CDR3, as DNA: TGTGCCAGCAGTTTATTCCCGGGGTACCAAGAGACCCAGTACTTC.

The chain is built from TRBV10-3 and TRBJ2-7, with 8 bases that match TRBD2. The CDR3 covers 14 residues. Germline CDR1 reads ENHRY; CDR2 reads SYGVKD. J gave up 5 bases and V 5 bases, and 8 bases lay outside the gene matches. CDR3 protein: CAISLRGGQDEQYF. CDR3 bases: TGTGCCATCAGTCTTCGGGGGGGCCAGGACGAGCAGTACTTC.

The chain links TRBV10-3 to TRBJ2-3, with 9 bases that match TRBD1. Germline CDR1 ENHRY, CDR2 SYGVKD. Trimming removed 4 bases from V and 0 bases from J; junction bases left unmatched: 5. CDR3 size: 16 residues. CDR3 DNA: TGTGCCATCAGTGGCCGGGACAGGGCTAGCACAGATACGCAGTATTTT. This sequence encodes CAISGRDRASTDTQYF.

The rearrangement joins TRBV27 to TRBJ2-2, with 7 bases fitting TRBD1. Germline V gene lookup returns CDR1 MNHEY and CDR2 SMNVEV (reference sequence). The CDR3 is 16 amino acids. The ends lost 2 bases at V and 1 base at J; junction bases unmatched: 4. CDR3 sequence reads: CASSLKGAWNTGELFF. The CDR3, as DNA: TGTGCCAGCAGTTTAAAGGGGGCCTGGAACACCGGGGAGCTGTTTTTT.

This chain links TRBV6-9 with TRBJ2-5; 8 positions match TRBD1. This CDR3 has 16 amino acids. The germline V gene encodes CDR1 MNHGY and CDR2 SVAAGI. Germline trimming cut 4 bases from V and 3 bases from J; bases unmatched to any gene: 10. CDR3 in DNA: TGTGCCAGCAGTTGTCGAGACAGGGGTGTGAAAGAGACCCAGTACTTC. Residues: CASSCRDRGVKETQYF.

This clone occurred once. The chain combines TRBV6-4 with TRBJ2-1; weak D call: TRBD2 (6 bases). This CDR3 has 13 amino acids. CDR1 is MRHNA and CDR2 is SNTAGT in the germline V gene. V was pared by 6 bases and J by 3 bases, with 9 bases between. CDR3 protein: CASSRELYNEQFF. CDR3 sequence (DNA): TGTGCCAGCAGCCGGGAGCTCTACAATGAGCAGTTCTTC.